The 30 T cell receptor beta chains listed next were all sequenced from one sample in a study of neoadjuvant anti-PD-1 for oral cavity cancer. The assay was immunoSEQ multiplex PCR, and TCRdb's table has in-frame clones only and misses some. This table holds over 15,000 clones, roughly 78% found once. The sample consisted of PBMCs, taken before nivolumab (anti-PD-1) treatment. Receptors originate from a person aged 40 to 85 with oral cavity squamous cell carcinoma.

This clone appeared a few times. V gene TRBV27 combines with J gene TRBJ2-5; 8 bases are shared with TRBD1. This CDR3 region has 15 residues. After removal of 5 bases from V and 2 bases from J, the junction contained 7 bases not matched to a gene. The germline V gene encodes CDR1 MNHEY and CDR2 SMNVEV (reference sequence). DNA of the CDR3: TGTGCCAGCAGTAAGCGAACAGGGGGTCAAGAGACCCAGTACTTC. Translated, it gives CASSKRTGGQETQYF.

J is TRBJ1-4 and V is TRBV7-9; D gene unclear. The CDR3 loop spans 11 amino acids. CDR1 is SEHNR and CDR2 is FQNEAQ in the germline V gene (reference sequence). Trimming pared 4 bases from V and 10 bases from J, leaving 7 bases between. The CDR3, as DNA: TGTGCCAGCAGCTCCTCAGGAAAACTGTTTTTT. It codes for CASSSSGKLFF.

Within the sample, this clone is large (0.1 to 1%). This chain joins TRBV9 and TRBJ1-2, with TRBD1 as a possible D gene (6 bases). Looked up from germline, CDR1 is SGDLS and CDR2 is YYNGEE. V shed 6 bases and J shed 8 bases, with 11 bases lying between them. This CDR3 is built from 11 residues. The CDR3 DNA follows: TGTGCCAGCATGGGGGGCGGAGGCTACACCTTC. It codes for CASMGGGGYTF.

The chain combines TRBV7-6 with TRBJ1-1; the match to TRBD1 covers 7 bases. V shed 5 bases and J 1 base; nucleotides not matched to a gene: 1. In germline, CDR1 is SGHVS, CDR2 FNYEAQ. The CDR3 spans 13 residues. The chain's CDR3 is CASSRDRNTEAFF. The CDR3 nucleotides read TGTGCCAGCAGCAGGGACAGGAACACTGAAGCTTTCTTT.

The rearrangement uses TRBV11-2 and TRBJ2-7; maybe TRBD2 (6 bases). Germline CDR1 and CDR2: SGHAT and FQNNGV. The CDR3 extends over 14 amino acids. The V end was cut by 5 bases, the J end by 2 bases, with 13 bases between. The CDR3 sequence is CASSPLAGAYEQYF. The CDR3 region has the DNA TGTGCCAGCAGCCCACTAGCTGGGGCCTACGAGCAGTACTTC.

The chain joins TRBV5-6 to TRBJ1-3; unclear D gene. V lost 4 bases and J lost 0, with 11 bases in between. The CDR3 loop spans 15 amino acids. Germline V CDR1 and CDR2: SGHDT, YYEEEE. DNA for the CDR3: TGTGCCAGCAGCCCCGGACCGATCTCTGGAAACACCATATATTTT. Translation: CASSPGPISGNTIYF.

V and J are TRBV6-1 and TRBJ2-5; TRBD1 or TRBD2 may be the D gene (5 bases each). Per germline, CDR1 MNHNS and CDR2 SASEGT. The CDR3 is 12 residues long. Trimming removed 5 bases at V and 5 bases at J, with 9 bases between. The CDR3 nucleotides read TGTGCCAGCAGTCAGGGACGGGAGACCCAGTACTTC. Residues: CASSQGRETQYF.

The chain uses TRBV7-8 and TRBJ2-7; 7 bases map to TRBD2. This CDR3 spans 16 amino acids. Germline V gene lookup returns CDR1 SGHVS and CDR2 FQNEAQ. V lost 0 bases, J lost 4 bases, and 9 bases stayed unmatched. The CDR3 DNA reads TGTGCCAGCAGCTTAGCGCAGGCGGGAGCGGGGTACGAGCAGTACTTC. It codes for CASSLAQAGAGYEQYF.

Only a few counts were recorded for this clone. The CDR3 is CASSISTSAGATYGYTF. The CDR3 bases are TGTGCCAGTAGTATTTCGACCTCGGCAGGGGCTACATATGGCTACACCTTC. The chain links TRBV19 to TRBJ1-2, with a possible D match to TRBD1 (6 bases). CDR1 is LNHDA, CDR2 SQIVND, per germline (reference sequence). Trimming took off 3 bases at V and 5 bases at J, with 22 bases between the two ends. CDR3 length: 17 amino acids.

Here the CDR3 DNA reads TGTGCCAGCAGCCTCAGGGGTACTGAAGCTTTCTTT. Translating it yields CASSLRGTEAFF. This rearrangement joins TRBV7-9 to TRBJ1-1; possibly TRBD1 for D (6 bases). Germline V CDR1 and CDR2: SEHNR, FQNEAQ (reference sequence). Trimming stripped 5 bases from V and 5 bases from J, with 9 bases between. This CDR3 comprises 12 residues.

This rearrangement joins TRBV5-4 to TRBJ2-2; tentatively, D is TRBD1 (5 bases). CDR1 is SGHNT and CDR2 is YYREEE in the germline V gene (reference sequence). The CDR3 contains 13 residues. V was pared by 2 bases and J by 4 bases, with 6 bases between. The CDR3 here is CASSLDSTGELFF. CDR3 coding DNA: TGTGCCAGCAGCTTAGACAGCACCGGGGAGCTGTTTTTT.

This sequence joins TRBV29-1 and TRBJ2-7; the D call may be TRBD1 or TRBD2 (5 bases each). Germline values: CDR1 SQVTM, CDR2 ANQGSEA. V lost 6 bases and J lost 2, with 14 bases in between. There are 13 residues in the CDR3. DNA of the CDR3: TGCAGCGTGGGGAGCAGGGCACCCTACGAGCAGTACTTC. Translation: CSVGSRAPYEQYF.

CDR3 sequence reads: CASSPQGDYGYTF. The CDR3 region has the DNA TGTGCCAGCAGCCCCCAGGGGGACTATGGCTACACCTTC. V is TRBV7-8 and J is TRBJ1-2; 7 bases match TRBD1. Trimming removed 5 bases from V and 3 bases from J; junction bases left unmatched: 3. The CDR3 length is 13 residues. Germline assignment: CDR1 SGHVS and CDR2 FQNEAQ. The complete variable domain, with remaining parts taken from reference TRBV7-8 and TRBJ1-2, reads GAGVSQSPRYKVAKRGQDVALRCDPISGHVSLFWYQQALGQGPEFLTYFQNEAQLDKSGLPSDRFFAERPEGSVSTLKIQRTQQEDSAVYLCASSPQGDYGYTFGSGTRLTVV.

This sequence joins TRBV4-2 and TRBJ2-3, with TRBD2 matching over 9 bases. The CDR3 length is 15 residues. The germline V gene has CDR1 LGHNA and CDR2 YNFKEQ. V lost 0 bases and J lost 5; bases outside the gene matches: 3. CDR3 DNA sequence: TGTGCCAGCAGCCAAGATGGCGGGAGGGGAGATACGCAGTATTTT. It codes for CASSQDGGRGDTQYF.

The chain has TRBV28 and TRBJ2-2; 9 nucleotides line up with TRBD1. Germline-derived CDR1 and CDR2 are MDHEN and SYDVKM. The V segment lost 3 bases and the J segment 1 base; nucleotides outside the gene matches: 12. This CDR3 has 19 residues. As DNA, the CDR3 is TGTGCCAGCAGTTTTGGACAGGGGACCTTGAAACTGAACACCGGGGAGCTGTTTTTT. Protein product: CASSFGQGTLKLNTGELFF.

The chain employs TRBV4-2 and TRBJ2-7; D gene unclear. The germline V and J ends were trimmed by 0 bases and 5 bases, with 5 bases remaining between them. The CDR3 is 12 residues long. Germline CDR1 and CDR2: LGHNA and YNFKEQ. Here the CDR3 reads CASSQDLHEQYF. CDR3 in DNA: TGTGCCAGCAGCCAAGATCTACACGAGCAGTACTTC.

The rearrangement joins TRBV21-1 to TRBJ1-5; the table's D gene call, TRBD1, was not cross checked with the DNA. TRBV21-1 is given as a pseudogene. This CDR3 has 15 residues. CDR3 protein: CASSKVRPGEQPQHF. CDR3 DNA: TGTGCCAGCAGCAAAGTTAGGCCAGGGGAACAGCCCCAGCATTTT.

The CDR3: CASSQVMVAEQYF. The DNA for the CDR3 is TGTGCCAGCAGCCAAGTTATGGTAGCGGAGCAGTACTTC. This chain links TRBV14 with TRBJ2-7; D is possibly TRBD2 (5 bases). Per the germline V gene, CDR1 is SGHDN and CDR2 is FVKESK. V was pared by 1 base and J by 7 bases, with 11 bases between. The CDR3 extends over 13 amino acids.

This chain joins TRBV11-2 and TRBJ1-3; D gene ambiguous. Germline assignment: CDR1 SGHAT and CDR2 FQNNGV. This CDR3 has 17 amino acids. V lost 5 bases and J lost 0, with 17 bases in between. The DNA of the CDR3 is TGTGCCAGCAGCCCCCTTGGGTTATTCCTCTCTGGAAACACCATATATTTT. Translation gives CASSPLGLFLSGNTIYF.

The CDR3 DNA follows: TGTGCCAGTGGAATTGGGTCTAGCGGATCCACAGATACGCAGTATTTT. As protein: CASGIGSSGSTDTQYF. The genes are TRBV7-6 and TRBJ2-3, with 7 bases fitting TRBD2. The trim removed 9 bases at V and 2 bases at J, leaving 14 bases unmatched. The CDR3 runs to 16 residues. CDR1 is SGHVS, CDR2 FNYEAQ, per germline.

The V call is TRBV12-5, the J call TRBJ2-1, with no clear D. The CDR3 length is 13 residues. Germline loops: CDR1 LGHNT, CDR2 FRNRAP. Trimming took off 10 bases at V and 0 bases at J, with 10 bases between the two ends. CDR3 coding DNA: TGTGCTACCGAGAAGAGCTCCTACAATGAGCAGTTCTTC. This encodes CATEKSSYNEQFF.

The rearrangement joins TRBV14 to TRBJ1-2, with a tentative D call TRBD1 (5 bases). The CDR3 contains 14 residues. Per the germline V gene, CDR1 is SGHDN and CDR2 is FVKESK. Trimming left V 1 base short and J 3 bases short, with 9 bases between. The CDR3 reads CASSQVGAHYGYTF. CDR3 nucleotide sequence: TGTGCCAGCAGCCAAGTAGGGGCCCACTATGGCTACACCTTC.

This clone has a handful of counts. The rearrangement links TRBV2 to TRBJ1-2; a possible D gene is TRBD1 (5 bases). The germline V gene has CDR1 SNHLY and CDR2 FYNNEI. Deletions cut 3 bases from V and 8 bases from J, with 10 bases between. The CDR3 runs to 12 residues. The CDR3 protein is CASSERGGGYTF. The CDR3 DNA reads as TGTGCCAGCAGTGAGAGGGGAGGAGGCTACACCTTC.

This clone was recorded only once. V is TRBV2 and J is TRBJ2-1; TRBD2 is a possible D gene (5 bases). The V end lost 0 bases, the J end lost 4 bases, and 19 bases lay between the germline ends. Germline assignment: CDR1 SNHLY and CDR2 FYNNEI. The CDR3 covers 18 residues. The chain's CDR3 is CASSEARGIPPSYNEQFF. In DNA form, the CDR3 reads TGTGCCAGCAGTGAAGCTCGAGGGATCCCACCTTCTTACAATGAGCAGTTCTTC.

The genes are TRBV7-9 and TRBJ2-1, with TRBD2 matching over 10 bases. V dropped 5 bases and J dropped 9; count of bases not matched to a gene: 13. Germline V gene sequence: CDR1 SEHNR, CDR2 FQNEAQ (reference sequence). This CDR3 is built from 16 residues. The chain's CDR3 is CASSHTSGEPYGEQFF. CDR3 in DNA: TGTGCCAGCAGCCATACTAGCGGGGAACCCTATGGTGAGCAGTTCTTC. Full variable domain (outside the CDR3, taken from reference TRBV7-9 and TRBJ2-1): DTGVSQNPRHKITKRGQNVTFRCDPISEHNRLYWYRQTLGQGPEFLTYFQNEAQLEKSRLLSDRFSAERPKGSFSTLEIQRTEQGDSAMYLCASSHTSGEPYGEQFFGPGTRLTVL.

The chain couples TRBV7-9 to TRBJ2-2; no clear D. The V gene's germline CDR1 is SEHNR and CDR2 FQNEAQ (reference sequence). The CDR3 totals 15 residues. Trimming left V 2 bases short and J 4 bases short, with 11 bases between. For the CDR3, the DNA is TGTGCCAGCAGCTTAAGGGCCGCAGGCACCGGGGAGCTGTTTTTT. Amino acid sequence: CASSLRAAGTGELFF.

This clone was seen a few times. V gene TRBV7-8 combines with J gene TRBJ2-4, with TRBD2 matching 7 bases. Trimming cost V 6 bases and J 8 bases; bases outside gene matches: 16. The CDR3 is 16 residues long. In germline, CDR1 is SGHVS, CDR2 FQNEAQ. In DNA, the CDR3 is TGTGCCAGCAGTCTCCTGCGGGAGTTCGCCCGCGACATTCAGTACTTC. Protein sequence: CASSLLREFARDIQYF.

The chain links TRBV19 to TRBJ2-3; D could derive from TRBD1 or TRBD2 (5 bases each). CDR3 length: 13 residues. Looked up from germline, CDR1 is LNHDA and CDR2 is SQIVND (reference sequence). V lost 8 bases, J lost 8 bases, and 17 bases lay in between. The CDR3 DNA reads as TGTGCCAGTGGGACCGAAGCAAGTGTTACGCAGTATTTT. Amino acids: CASGTEASVTQYF.

The genes are TRBV5-1 and TRBJ2-7; TRBD1 matches at 7 bases. Germline CDR1 SGHRS, CDR2 YFSETQ. The CDR3 loop spans 16 amino acids. The trim removed 1 base at V and 6 bases at J, leaving 13 bases unmatched. CDR3 in amino acids: CASSLSRRDRVVEQYF. CDR3 sequence (DNA): TGCGCCAGCAGCTTGAGTAGACGAGACAGGGTGGTCGAGCAGTACTTC.

This clone showed up just a few times. This rearrangement joins TRBV11-2 to TRBJ1-2; TRBD1 agrees at 7 bases. The CDR3 contains 13 residues. CDR1 SGHAT and CDR2 FQNNGV come from the germline V gene. With V trimmed by 5 bases and J by 4 bases, 4 bases remained unmatched. The CDR3 DNA sequence: TGTGCCAGCAGCCCTTGGGACAGCTATGGCTACACCTTC. Its translation: CASSPWDSYGYTF.